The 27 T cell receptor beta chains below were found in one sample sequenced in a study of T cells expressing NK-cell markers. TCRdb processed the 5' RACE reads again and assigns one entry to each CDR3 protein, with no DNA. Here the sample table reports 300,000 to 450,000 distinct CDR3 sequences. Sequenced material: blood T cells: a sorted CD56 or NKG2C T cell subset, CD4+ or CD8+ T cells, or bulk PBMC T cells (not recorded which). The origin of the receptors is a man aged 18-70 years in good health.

The CDR3 region is CASSKDNTLLSGGPNYEQYF. V gene TRBV4-1 combines with J gene TRBJ2-7; no DNA is available, so the TRBD2 call from TCRdb remains unchecked. Germline CDR1 and CDR2: MGHRA and YSYEKL. This CDR3 has 20 amino acids.

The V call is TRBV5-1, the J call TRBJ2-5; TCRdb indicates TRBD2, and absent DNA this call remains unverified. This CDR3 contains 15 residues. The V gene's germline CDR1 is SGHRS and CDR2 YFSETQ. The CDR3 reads CASSLGTSGGETQYF.

The CDR3 loop reads CASSVTPGRGTGELFF. The rearrangement joins TRBV9 to TRBJ2-2; as DNA is missing, the TRBD1 call by TCRdb cannot be tested. The CDR3 runs to 16 residues. The germline V gene has CDR1 SGDLS and CDR2 YYNGEE.

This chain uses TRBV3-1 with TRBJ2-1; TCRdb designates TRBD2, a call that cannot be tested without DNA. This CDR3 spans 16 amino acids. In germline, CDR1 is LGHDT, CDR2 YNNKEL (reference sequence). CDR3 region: CASSQRAGLSYNEQFF.

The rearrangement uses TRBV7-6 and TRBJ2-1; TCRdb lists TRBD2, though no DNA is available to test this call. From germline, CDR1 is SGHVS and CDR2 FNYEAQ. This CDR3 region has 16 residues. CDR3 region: CASSLSPAGSYNEQFF. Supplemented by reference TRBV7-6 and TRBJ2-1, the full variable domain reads GAGVSQSPRYKVTKRGQDVALRCDPISGHVSLYWYRQALGQGPEFLTYFNYEAQQDKSGLPNDRFSAERPEGSISTLTIQRTEQRDSAMYRCASSLSPAGSYNEQFFGPGTRLTVL.

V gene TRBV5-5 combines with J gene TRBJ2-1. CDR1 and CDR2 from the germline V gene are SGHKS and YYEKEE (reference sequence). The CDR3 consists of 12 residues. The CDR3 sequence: CASSIAYNEQFF.

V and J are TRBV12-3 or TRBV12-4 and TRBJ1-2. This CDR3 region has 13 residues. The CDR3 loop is CASRDRLMDGYTF.

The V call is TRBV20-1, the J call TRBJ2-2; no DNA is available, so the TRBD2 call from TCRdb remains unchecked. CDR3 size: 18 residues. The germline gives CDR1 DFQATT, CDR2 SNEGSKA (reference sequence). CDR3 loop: CSARNPKLAGGTGGELFF.

The CDR3 is CASSRSGTNTEAFF. This chain joins TRBV11-3 and TRBJ1-1. The CDR3 has 14 residues. CDR1 and CDR2 from the germline V gene are SGHNT and YENEEA.

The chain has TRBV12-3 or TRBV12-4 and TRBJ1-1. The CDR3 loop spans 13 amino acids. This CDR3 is CASSFYQDSEAFF.

CDR3: CSASDHSPLHF. V usage is TRBV20-1 and J usage is TRBJ1-6. The germline V gene has CDR1 DFQATT and CDR2 SNEGSKA (reference sequence). This CDR3 spans 11 amino acids.

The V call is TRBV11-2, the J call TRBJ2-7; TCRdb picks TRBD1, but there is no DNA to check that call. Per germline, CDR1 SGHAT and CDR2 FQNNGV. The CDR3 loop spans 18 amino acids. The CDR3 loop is CASSLGPRTGSGYYEQYF.

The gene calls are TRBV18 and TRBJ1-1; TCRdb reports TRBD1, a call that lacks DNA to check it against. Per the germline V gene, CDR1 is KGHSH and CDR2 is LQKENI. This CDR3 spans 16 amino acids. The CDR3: CASSPGQGRFNTEAFF.

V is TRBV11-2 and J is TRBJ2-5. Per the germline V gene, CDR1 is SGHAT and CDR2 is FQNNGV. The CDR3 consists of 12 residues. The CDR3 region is CASSDPTETQYF.

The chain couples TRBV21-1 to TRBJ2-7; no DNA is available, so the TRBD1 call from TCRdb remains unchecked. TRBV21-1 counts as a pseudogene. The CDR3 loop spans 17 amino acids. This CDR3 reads CASSELGDTCGGREQYF.

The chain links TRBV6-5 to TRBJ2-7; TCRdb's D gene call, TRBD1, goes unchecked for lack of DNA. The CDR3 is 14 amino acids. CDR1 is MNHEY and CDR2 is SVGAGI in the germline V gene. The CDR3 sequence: CASGNHRVTYEQYF.

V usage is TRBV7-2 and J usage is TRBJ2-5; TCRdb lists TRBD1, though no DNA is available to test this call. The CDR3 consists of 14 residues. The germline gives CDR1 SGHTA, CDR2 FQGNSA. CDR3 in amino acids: CASSSPPGGETQYF.

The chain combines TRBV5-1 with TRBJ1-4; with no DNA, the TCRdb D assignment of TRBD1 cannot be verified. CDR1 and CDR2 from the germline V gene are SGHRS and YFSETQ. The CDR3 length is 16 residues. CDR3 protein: CASSETDRVRNEKLFF.

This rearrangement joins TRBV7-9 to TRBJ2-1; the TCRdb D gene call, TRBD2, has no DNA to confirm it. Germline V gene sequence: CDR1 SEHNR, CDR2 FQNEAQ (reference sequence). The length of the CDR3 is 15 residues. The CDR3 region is CASSFGLAGSFALFF.

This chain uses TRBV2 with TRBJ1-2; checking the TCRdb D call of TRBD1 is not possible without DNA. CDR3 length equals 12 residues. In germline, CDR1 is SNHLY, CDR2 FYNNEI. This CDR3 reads CASSDRDRSYTF.

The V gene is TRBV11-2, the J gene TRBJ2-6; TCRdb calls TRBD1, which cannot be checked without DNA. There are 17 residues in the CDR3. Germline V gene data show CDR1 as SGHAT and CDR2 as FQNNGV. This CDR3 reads CASSMKRSLSGANVLTF.

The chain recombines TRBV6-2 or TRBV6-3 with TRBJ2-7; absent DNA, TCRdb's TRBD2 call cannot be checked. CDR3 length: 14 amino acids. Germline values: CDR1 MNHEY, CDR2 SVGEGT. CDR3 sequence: CASSYRLAGSEQYF.

This CDR3 reads CASSPRQGGSNEQFF. The V gene is TRBV14, the J gene TRBJ2-1; TCRdb's assignment of TRBD1 cannot be checked, as there is no DNA. This CDR3 spans 15 amino acids. Germline-derived CDR1 and CDR2 are SGHDN and FVKESK.

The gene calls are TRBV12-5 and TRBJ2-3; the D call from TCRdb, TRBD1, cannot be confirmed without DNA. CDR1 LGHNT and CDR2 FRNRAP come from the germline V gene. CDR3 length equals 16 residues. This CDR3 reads CASGPLTGLNTDTQYF.

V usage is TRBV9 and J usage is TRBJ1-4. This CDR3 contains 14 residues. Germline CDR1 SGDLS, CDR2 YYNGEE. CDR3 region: CASSVTATNEKLFF. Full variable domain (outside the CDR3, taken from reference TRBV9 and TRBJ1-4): DSGVTQTPKHLITATGQRVTLRCSPRSGDLSVYWYQQSLDQGLQFLIQYYNGEERAKGNILERFSAQQFPDLHSELNLSSLELGDSALYFCASSVTATNEKLFFGSGTQLSVL.

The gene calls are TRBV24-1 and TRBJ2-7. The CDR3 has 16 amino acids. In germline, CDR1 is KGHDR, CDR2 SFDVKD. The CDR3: CATSDFVQALSHEQYF.

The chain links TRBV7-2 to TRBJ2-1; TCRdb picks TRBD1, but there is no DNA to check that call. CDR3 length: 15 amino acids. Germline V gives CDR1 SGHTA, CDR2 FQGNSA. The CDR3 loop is CASSLWGQGNDEQFF.